A single T cell receptor beta chain is shown here with its context. These data belong to a study of T cell responses to AZD1222 COVID-19 vaccine. Produced via immunoSEQ multiplex PCR; TCRdb's table is partial and in-frame only. The sample has just over 150,000 clones; 90% are singletons. This CDR3 contains 14 residues. V lost 2 bases to trimming and J lost 0 bases, with 8 bases between them. Germline V gene data show CDR1 as SGHTA and CDR2 as FQGTGA. Sequences were derived from peripheral blood, sampled on day 0 of AZD1222 vaccination. The V and J genes are TRBV7-3 and TRBJ2-7; no definite D call. The clonotype originates from an adult in good health. CDR3 protein: CASSLDGYSYEQYF. For the CDR3, the DNA is TGTGCCAGCAGCTTAGACGGCTACTCCTACGAGCAGTACTTC.